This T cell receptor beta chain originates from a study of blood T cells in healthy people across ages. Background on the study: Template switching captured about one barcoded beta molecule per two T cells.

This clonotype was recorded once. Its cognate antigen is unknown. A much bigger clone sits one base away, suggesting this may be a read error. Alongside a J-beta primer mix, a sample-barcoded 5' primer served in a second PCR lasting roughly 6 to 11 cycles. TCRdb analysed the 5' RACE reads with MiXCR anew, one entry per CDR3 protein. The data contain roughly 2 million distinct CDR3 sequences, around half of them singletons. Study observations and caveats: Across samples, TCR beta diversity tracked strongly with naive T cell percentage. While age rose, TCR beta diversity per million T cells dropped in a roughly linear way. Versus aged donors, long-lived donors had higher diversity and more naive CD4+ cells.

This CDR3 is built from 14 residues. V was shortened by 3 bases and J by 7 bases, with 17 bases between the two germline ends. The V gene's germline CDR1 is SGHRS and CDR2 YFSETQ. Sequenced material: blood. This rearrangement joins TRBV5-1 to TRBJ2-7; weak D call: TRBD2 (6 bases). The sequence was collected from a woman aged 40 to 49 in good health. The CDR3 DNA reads TGCGCCAGCAGCTCCGGGGGATACGACAATGAGCAGTACTTC. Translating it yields CASSSGGYDNEQYF.